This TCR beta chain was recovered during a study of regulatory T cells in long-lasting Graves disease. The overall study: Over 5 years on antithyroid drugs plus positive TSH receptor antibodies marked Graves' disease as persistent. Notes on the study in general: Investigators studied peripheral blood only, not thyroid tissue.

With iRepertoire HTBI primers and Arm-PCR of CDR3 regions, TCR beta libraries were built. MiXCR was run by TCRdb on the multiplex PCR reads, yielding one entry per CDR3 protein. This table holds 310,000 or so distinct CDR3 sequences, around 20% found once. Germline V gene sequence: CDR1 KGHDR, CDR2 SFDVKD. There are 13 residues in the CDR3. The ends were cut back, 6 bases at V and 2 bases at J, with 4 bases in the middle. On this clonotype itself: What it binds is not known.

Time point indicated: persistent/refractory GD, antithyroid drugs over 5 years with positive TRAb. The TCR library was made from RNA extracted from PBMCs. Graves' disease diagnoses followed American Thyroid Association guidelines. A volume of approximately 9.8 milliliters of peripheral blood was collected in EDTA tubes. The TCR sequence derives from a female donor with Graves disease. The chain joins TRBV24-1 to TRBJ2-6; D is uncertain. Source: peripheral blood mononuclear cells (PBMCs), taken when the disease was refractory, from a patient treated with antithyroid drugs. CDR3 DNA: TGTGCCACCAGTTTCGCTGGGGCCAACGTCCTGACTTTC. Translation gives CATSFAGANVLTF.